This entry features one T cell receptor beta chain sequence. Its antigen is still unknown. No much larger clonotype is one base removed from it; base qualities were not supplied. This specimen comes from a study of blood T cell repertoires in COVID-19 (dated by TCRdb to the early 2020s). Context from the whole study: The collaborator samples originated in the United States, Italy and Spain and spanned the acute and convalescent phases of COVID-19. The sample metadata nearly always contained a de-identified subject ID, COVID-19 status, age in years and sex. Samples were obtained from the ongoing ImmuneRACE study (first 160 participants) and from 950 to 1,500 subjects provided by 6 global collaborators. HLA class I and class II types, where available, came from metadata supplied by the sample provider rather than from assay-based typing. Deeply sampled blood TCRbeta repertoires from subjects exposed to, actively infected with, or recovered from COVID-19 were included in the dataset. The material from the prospective study consisted of cDNA or gDNA derived from T cells, B-cell-depleted T cells, or PBMCs. The repertoires were released in a freely available public database meant as a resource for research on the immune response to SARS-CoV-2.

Results and caveats for the whole study, not just this receptor: Clinical and demographic metadata were provided uncurated, with the amount varying by source and participant.

The collaborating institutions used their own protocols to collect whole blood in K2EDTA tubes. Collaborator samples were shipped for TCRbeta analysis as frozen whole blood, isolated PBMCs, or DNA extracted from either sample type. TCRbeta CDR3 regions were amplified from genomic DNA by means of the immunoSEQ Assay, a bias-controlled multiplex PCR. As for the original processing: Nucleated cell counts per sample were estimated from amplification of reference gene primers within the assay. Sequence reads were collapsed and filtered to measure the absolute abundance of every unique TCRbeta CDR3 rearrangement. For each sample, productive Simpson clonality was calculated as the square root of Simpson's diversity index across productive rearrangements. What TCRdb holds here is the immuneACCESS table cut down to in-frame rearrangements. Part of the clones is not present; checked against another copy, under half of the missing clones reflect an unresolved V gene, and the others are unexplained. Clone size and V and J calls were adopted from that table, with D and trimming inferred from the DNA. In this sample the table shows roughly 100,000 clones, roughly 80% of which occur a single time. The leading ten clones occupy around 15% of the sample.

According to the germline V gene, CDR1 reads KGHSH and CDR2 reads LQKENI. V ends up 3 bases short and J 10 bases short, with an unmatched junction base count of 15. Taken from cysteine to phenylalanine, the CDR3 has 18 residues. The sequence is cut down to CDR3 DNA, 54 bases in frame from base 1. The receptor's source is a woman aged 60-75 years with acute or convalescent COVID-19. Recombination connected TRBV18 to TRBJ2-1; 13 bases in between match TRBD2. Sequencing input: peripheral blood. This receptor has the CDR3 CASSPRGTSGASQGEQFF. The DNA sequence is TGTGCCAGCTCACCGCGGGGGACTAGCGGGGCCTCCCAAGGGGAGCAGTTCTTC. The CDR3, completed at both ends by the reference TRBV18 and TRBJ2-1 genes, gives the full variable domain NAGVMQNPRHLVRRRGQEARLRCSPMKGHSHVYWYRQLPEEGLKFMVYLQKENIIDESGMPKERFSAEFPKEGPSILRIQQVVRGDSAAYFCASSPRGTSGASQGEQFFGPGTRLTVL.